These T cell receptor beta chains were read from a single sample in a study of blood T cell repertoires in COVID-19. The method was immunoSEQ multiplex PCR; TCRdb's version includes in-frame clones alone and lacks a portion of them. The repertoire holds 200,000 to 300,000 clones, 65% to 85% seen once, with 5.5% in the top ten. The sample consisted of peripheral blood. These receptors originate from a human donor in a cohort sampled during active COVID-19. The CDR3 runs from the conserved cysteine through the conserved F or W. The D gene is left open where the match is weak.

cdr3_length j_call d_call v_call cdr3_aa cdr3_nt
17 TRBJ1-1 TRBD1 TRBV5-1 CASSFNPGTVGDTEAFF TGCGCCAGCAGCTTTAACCCCGGGACAGTAGGGGACACTGAAGCTTTCTTT
15 TRBJ2-1 TRBD2 TRBV5-4 CASSPPRTSGYEQFF TGTGCCAGCAGCCCCCCAAGGACTAGCGGGTATGAGCAGTTCTTC
13 TRBJ1-1 . TRBV6-5 CASSKQGDTEAFF TGTGCCAGCAGTAAACAGGGAGACACTGAAGCTTTCTTT
18 TRBJ2-2 TRBD2 TRBV27 CASSPPGTSGVISGELFF TGTGCCAGCAGTCCCCCTGGGACTAGCGGGGTTATATCCGGGGAGCTGTTTTTT
16 TRBJ2-2 TRBD2 TRBV11-2 CASSSGLAGNTGELFF TGTGCCAGCAGCTCAGGACTAGCGGGGAACACCGGGGAGCTGTTTTTT
15 TRBJ2-7 TRBD1 TRBV19 CASSIDRTGLGEQYF TGTGCCAGTAGTATAGATCGGACAGGGCTTGGGGAGCAGTACTTC
14 TRBJ2-1 . TRBV28 CASSLGSSYNEQFF TGTGCCAGCAGTTTAGGGAGCTCCTACAATGAGCAGTTCTTC
15 TRBJ2-1 . TRBV10-1 CASSPGGPSTNEQFF TGCGCCAGCAGCCCCGGGGGACCAAGCACCAATGAGCAGTTCTTC
14 TRBJ1-2 . TRBV11-2 CASSPPGQWDGYTF TGTGCCAGCAGCCCCCCAGGACAGTGGGACGGCTACACCTTC
14 TRBJ2-2 TRBD2 TRBV5-1 CASSFSGGAGELFF TGCGCCAGCAGCTTTAGCGGGGGGGCCGGGGAGCTGTTTTTT
11 TRBJ2-7 . TRBV28 CALGGRGEQYF TGTGCCCTGGGGGGACGGGGCGAGCAGTACTTC